This TCR beta chain appears in the sequencing data of a study of T cells expressing NK-cell markers. CDR3 length: 15 amino acids. Germline V CDR1 and CDR2: SGHAT, FQNNGV. 5'RACE template switching with UMIs produced the TCR beta cDNA. TCRdb re-called the 5' RACE reads and catalogs CDR3 proteins one per entry, DNA excluded. The sample has about 440,000 distinct CDR3 sequences, and its top ten clones hold about 7.3%. The sample was blood T cells: a sorted CD56 or NKG2C T cell subset, CD4+ or CD8+ T cells, or bulk PBMC T cells (not recorded which). J is TRBJ1-2 and V is TRBV11-2; TCRdb designates TRBD1, a call that cannot be tested without DNA. The sequence derives from a woman between 18 and 70 years old in good health. CDR3 residues: CASSEGGQGLDGYTF.